One sample yielded the 28 T cell receptor beta chains listed below, sequenced in a study of immune characterization of retroperitoneal liposarcoma. TCRdb re-analysed the PCR reads in MiXCR, keeping a single row per CDR3 protein. This table holds roughly 20,000 distinct CDR3 sequences, approximately 37% found once. The sequencing sample was made of blood. All receptors come from a male donor with retroperitoneal liposarcoma.

This clonotype is labeled as medium-sized. V and J are TRBV7-8 and TRBJ2-1; 9 bases are shared with TRBD1. Trimming cost V 5 bases and J 13 bases; bases outside gene matches: 15. Germline loops: CDR1 SGHVS, CDR2 FQNEAQ. CDR3 length: 15 amino acids. The CDR3 nucleotides read TGTGCCAGCAGCCCACAGGGGGCGCGCCAAGAGACCCAGTTCTTC. Translation gives CASSPQGARQETQFF.

The rearrangement uses TRBV6-8 and TRBJ2-7, with 7 bases lining up with TRBD2. Near its end, the DNA agrees better with TRBJ2-1, so the J call may be wrong. CDR3 length: 16 residues. Germline V lookup: CDR1 MNHGY, CDR2 SAAAGT. CDR3: CASSGSKGGSVSEQFF. The CDR3 DNA reads TGTGCCAGCAGTGGGTCCAAGGGCGGGAGCGTCAGTGAACAGTTCTTC.

The V and J genes are TRBV5-3 and TRBJ2-1; possibly TRBD1 or TRBD2 for D (6 bases each). TRBV5-3 carries the ORF label, with uncertain function. The CDR3 runs 14 residues. The ends were cut back, 8 bases at V and 6 bases at J, with 18 bases in the middle. CDR3: CASSPGGGVNEQFF. Here the CDR3 DNA reads TGTGCCAGCAGCCCCGGGGGCGGGGTCAATGAGCAGTTCTTC.

As for this clonotype: A much larger clone differs by one base, so this may be a read error. J is TRBJ2-5 and V is TRBV6-1, with a possible D match to TRBD2 (6 bases). This CDR3 is built from 13 residues. Germline V gene lookup returns CDR1 MNHNS and CDR2 SASEGT. The CDR3 loop reads CASSEGDTSSIDF. DNA of the CDR3: TGTGCCAGCAGTGAAGGTGACACTAGCTCGATTGACTTC.

In this sample, this clonotype is medium-sized. The genes are TRBV7-2 and TRBJ2-1; no firm D call. Judging by the DNA end, TRBJ2-7 fits better; the J call may be wrong. The CDR3 spans 12 residues. Germline assignment: CDR1 SGHTA and CDR2 FQGNSA. CDR3 DNA: TGTGCCAGCAGCTTAGAAGGAAGCGAGCAGTACTTC. This gives the protein CASSLEGSEQYF.

This clonotype appeared once. Just one base apart from a much larger clone, this may be a read error. The V gene is TRBV6-1, the J gene TRBJ2-5; TRBD2 is a possible D gene (6 bases). The better agreement between TRBJ2-7 and the DNA end casts doubt on the J call. The CDR3 has 15 amino acids. The germline V gene has CDR1 MNHNS and CDR2 SASEGT. Here the CDR3 DNA reads TGTGCCAGCAGTGAAGCTGTGCGGGATAACCACGAGCAGTACTTC. Encoded protein: CASSEAVRDNHEQYF.

The chain has TRBV12-3 or TRBV12-4 and TRBJ2-1, with 11 bases that match TRBD2. The better agreement between TRBJ2-7 and the DNA end casts doubt on the J call. This CDR3 contains 17 residues. The CDR3 is CASSTAGTSGSYNEQYF. The CDR3 nucleotides read TGTGCCAGCAGTACCGCCGGGACTAGCGGTTCCTACAATGAGCAGTACTTC.

The genes are TRBV12-3 or TRBV12-4 and TRBJ2-3; TRBD2 is a possible D gene (6 bases). The better agreement between TRBJ2-1 and the DNA end casts doubt on the J call. The CDR3 covers 14 residues. CDR3 nucleotide sequence: TGTGCCAGCAGGCCTGGGAGGAGCTCCTACGAGCAGTTCTTC. This gives the protein CASRPGRSSYEQFF.

The rearrangement links TRBV6-1 to TRBJ2-1; no clear D. The germline gives CDR1 MNHNS, CDR2 SASEGT. The CDR3 spans 13 residues. Between the trimmed V and J ends, which lost 6 bases and 7 bases, there was a span of 13 bases. CDR3: CASSSTWGNEQFF. CDR3 nucleotides: TGTGCCAGCAGCTCGACGTGGGGTAATGAGCAGTTCTTC.

This clonotype came up once. The V call is TRBV27, the J call TRBJ2-1; 7 bases are a match to TRBD2. V trimming: 3 bases; J trimming: 8 bases; junction bases outside the gene matches: 7. Germline CDR1 is MNHEY and CDR2 is SMNVEV (reference sequence). The CDR3 is 14 residues long. CDR3 in DNA: TGTGCCAGCAGTTTTGCGACTAGCTCATATGAGCAGTTCTTC. Translated: CASSFATSSYEQFF.

A note on this clonotype: The CDR3 does not end in the conserved phenylalanine or tryptophan, so this is likely a read error. This chain uses TRBV7-6 with TRBJ2-1, with unresolved D. The J call may be incorrect, as the DNA end agrees better with TRBJ2-7. Per germline, CDR1 SGHVS and CDR2 FNYEAQ. The CDR3 length is 15 residues. The CDR3 DNA sequence: TGTGCCAGCAGCTTAACACGGCATCCATACAATGAGCAGTACTGC. Translated: CASSLTRHPYNEQYC.

The genes are TRBV6-1 and TRBJ2-3; 11 nucleotides line up with TRBD1. CDR1 and CDR2 from the germline V gene are MNHNS and SASEGT. The J segment lost 3 bases and the V segment lost 7 bases, leaving 9 bases of the junction unmatched. The length of the CDR3 is 16 residues. CDR3 in amino acids: CASTTIGTGGTDTQYF. The CDR3 bases are TGTGCCAGCACCACCATCGGGACAGGGGGTACAGATACGCAGTATTTT.

This sequence joins TRBV27 and TRBJ2-3; D is uncertain. The CDR3 runs 16 residues. Trimming took off 5 bases at V and 3 bases at J, with 18 bases between the two ends. Per the germline V gene, CDR1 is MNHEY and CDR2 is SMNVEV (reference sequence). CDR3 protein: CASSSAGPWLTDTQYF. The CDR3 DNA is TGTGCCAGCAGTAGCGCCGGACCCTGGTTGACAGATACGCAGTATTTT.

The gene calls are TRBV12-3 or TRBV12-4 and TRBJ1-6; D uncertain. The CDR3 length is 13 residues. V was trimmed by 4 bases and J by 4 bases, leaving 5 bases between them. The chain's CDR3 is CASSSEYNSPLHF. The CDR3 DNA is TGTGCCAGCAGTTCGGAGTATAATTCACCCCTCCACTTT.

Turning to this clonotype: A read error is possible here, since a much larger clone lies one base away. The chain links TRBV6-8 to TRBJ2-1; possibly TRBD1 for D (6 bases). Between the trimmed V and J ends, which lost 8 bases and 13 bases, there was a span of 21 bases. The CDR3 is made up of 13 amino acids. Germline assignment: CDR1 MNHGY and CDR2 SAAAGT. The CDR3: CASSHRDKETQFF. The CDR3 nucleotides are TGTGCCAGCTCTCACCGGGACAAAGAGACCCAGTTCTTC.

This chain joins TRBV6-5 and TRBJ2-1, with a possible D match to TRBD1 (5 bases). The last part of the DNA fits TRBJ2-7 better; the J call may be wrong. CDR3 length equals 15 residues. The V gene's germline CDR1 is MNHEY and CDR2 SVGAGI. CDR3: CASSLRQGPTYEQYF. In DNA form, the CDR3 reads TGTGCCAGCAGTTTGAGGCAGGGCCCCACCTACGAGCAGTACTTC.

J is TRBJ2-1 and V is TRBV6-1; D may be TRBD1 (6 bases). V was cut by 5 bases and J by 8 bases, with 16 bases left in between. CDR3 length equals 14 residues. Germline CDR1 reads MNHNS; CDR2 reads SASEGT. For the CDR3, the DNA is TGTGCCAGCAGTAGGGGGACCCGAGGGGATGAGCAGTTCTTC. Protein: CASSRGTRGDEQFF.

Points on this clonotype: A read error is possible here, since a much larger clone lies one base away. The chain couples TRBV6-6 to TRBJ2-5; D could derive from TRBD1 or TRBD2 (5 bases each). The V gene lost 10 bases and the J gene lost 11 bases, with 29 bases spanning the gap. Germline assignment: CDR1 MNHNY and CDR2 SVGAGI (reference sequence). This CDR3 contains 15 residues. The CDR3 loop reads CANSFQSGFGGEQYF. The CDR3 DNA sequence: TGTGCCAACAGCTTCCAATCAGGGTTCGGTGGGGAGCAGTACTTC.

V is TRBV6-1 and J is TRBJ2-5, with D perhaps TRBD2 (5 bases). V lost 5 bases, J lost 4 bases, and 11 bases lay in between. Germline CDR1 is MNHNS and CDR2 is SASEGT. The CDR3 consists of 13 residues. CDR3 DNA: TGTGCCAGCAGTCGACTAACTACAGAGACCCAGTACTTC. It is translated as CASSRLTTETQYF.

V gene TRBV27 combines with J gene TRBJ2-1; 11 positions match TRBD2. The end of the DNA fits TRBJ2-7 better, so the J call may be wrong. Germline assignment: CDR1 MNHEY and CDR2 SMNVEV (reference sequence). The CDR3 totals 14 residues. Here the CDR3 reads CASRPGLAVYEQYF. The CDR3 DNA is TGTGCCAGCAGACCGGGACTAGCGGTGTACGAGCAGTACTTC.

This clonotype is medium-sized (0.01 to 0.1%) by share. The chain uses TRBV27 and TRBJ2-7; perhaps TRBD1 as D (6 bases). The CDR3 covers 14 residues. V lost 6 bases, J lost 5 bases, and 17 bases lay in between. The germline V gene has CDR1 MNHEY and CDR2 SMNVEV (reference sequence). Here the CDR3 DNA reads TGTGCCAGCAGGACTCGAGCAGGGGCCCACGAGCAGTACTTC. As protein: CASRTRAGAHEQYF.

The rearrangement links TRBV7-2 to TRBJ2-1; 12 bases align to TRBD2. The J call may be incorrect, as the DNA end agrees better with TRBJ2-7. This CDR3 contains 18 residues. Germline CDR1 and CDR2: SGHTA and FQGNSA. In nucleotides, the CDR3 is TGTGCCAGCAGCGGACCACAAATGCTAGCGGGAGGGAGCTATGAGCAGTACTTC. Its protein is CASSGPQMLAGGSYEQYF.

This clonotype is classed as medium-sized (0.01 to 0.1%). The chain is built from TRBV12-3 or TRBV12-4 and TRBJ2-1, with D tentatively TRBD2 (6 bases). Trimming removed 7 bases at V and 2 bases at J, with 12 bases between. The CDR3 length is 14 residues. The CDR3, as DNA: TGTGCCAGCACCATTAGCGGAACCTACAATGAGCAGTTCTTC. It encodes CASTISGTYNEQFF.

About this clonotype: At one end the junction does not follow the germline gene, possibly because of a read error. The chain has TRBV7-2 and TRBJ2-7, with D tentatively TRBD2 (7 bases). Germline V gives CDR1 SGHTA, CDR2 FQGNSA. The CDR3 totals 15 residues. CDR3 coding DNA: TGTGCCAGCGGCTTAGAGAGGGGGGGAAACTACGAGCAGTACTTC. Residues: CASGLERGGNYEQYF.

This clonotype was picked up one time. A read error is likely, as this CDR3 ends without the conserved phenylalanine or tryptophan. No DNA is shown, since the ends of the CDR3 on it are uncertain; the CDR3 is the one TCRdb lists. The CDR3 reads CASSTTGETQFFGP. This sequence joins TRBV6-1 and TRBJ2-6; the table's D gene call, TRBD2, was not cross checked with the DNA. From its first to its last residue, the CDR3 has 14 amino acids. Germline CDR1 is MNHNS and CDR2 is SASEGT.

Comments on this clonotype: As the CDR3 is not closed by the conserved phenylalanine or tryptophan, this likely results from a read error. The limits of the CDR3 on the DNA are not certain, so only TCRdb's listed CDR3 is given. The CDR3 sequence is CAHPEGQKVPQGAMSSTS. This chain joins TRBV12-3 or TRBV12-4 and TRBJ2-3; the D call in the table, TRBD1, was not verified against the DNA. 18 amino acids form the CDR3, both terminal residues included.

V gene TRBV11-2 combines with J gene TRBJ1-1; no firm D call. Trimming cost V 4 bases and J 6 bases, with 15 bases left between them. Germline loops: CDR1 SGHAT, CDR2 FQNNGV. The CDR3 totals 14 residues. CDR3 protein: CASSYRPGTAEAFF. CDR3 DNA sequence: TGTGCCAGCAGCTATCGTCCGGGTACGGCTGAAGCTTTCTTT.

J is TRBJ2-5 and V is TRBV7-2, with D unresolved. CDR1 and CDR2 from the germline V gene are SGHTA and FQGNSA. V was shortened by 2 bases and J by 5 bases, with 18 bases between the two germline ends. The CDR3 is 16 amino acids. The CDR3 region has the DNA TGTGCCAGCAGCTTAAAGGGCCGGCGCCCGTTGGAGACCCAGTACTTC. Translating it yields CASSLKGRRPLETQYF.